This TCR beta chain was retrieved from a study of T cell repertoires in cytomegalovirus infection. MiXCR was run by TCRdb on the reads, yielding one entry per CDR3 protein. The profile shows approximately 500,000 distinct CDR3 sequences, about 11% of them singletons. This clonotype was counted a few times. Germline values: CDR1 SGHNT, CDR2 YYREEE (reference sequence). Trimming left V 0 bases short and J 9 bases short, with 13 bases between. The CDR3 consists of 14 residues. The chain links TRBV5-4 to TRBJ2-1, with D possibly matching TRBD2 (6 bases). Specimen: PBMCs. This TCR was sampled from a human donor in good health (CMV status not recorded). Some clones in this sample may be carry-over from other donors' samples. The CDR3 reads CASSLAASECEQFF. The CDR3 DNA reads as TGTGCCAGCAGCTTGGCGGCTAGCGAGTGTGAGCAGTTCTTC.